Described below is a single T cell receptor (beta chain) sequence and its context. Germline loops: CDR1 MNHEY, CDR2 SMNVEV (reference sequence). This CDR3 region has 17 residues. V shed 6 bases, J shed 3 bases, and the junction held 12 bases outside the gene matches. Seattle-derived patients entered the study during active infection and were followed longitudinally. Per the original data handling: How many nucleated cells were present was estimated from reference gene primer amplification. Sequencing was performed with immunoSEQ multiplex PCR; in TCRdb, only in-frame clones are kept and a portion is missing. V and J calls plus clone size are reproduced from that table; the DNA served to infer D and trimming. The profile shows under 200,000 clones, 85% of them singletons. This sample was included in a study of blood T cell repertoires in COVID-19. At the level of the study: The study drew acute and convalescent COVID-19 samples from the United States, Italy and Spain.

The chain uses TRBV27 and TRBJ1-2; 11 bases are shared with TRBD1. The TCR sequence derives from a woman in her forties or fifties with COVID-19, enrolled during active disease. The sample consisted of peripheral blood. The CDR3 region has the DNA TGTGCCAGCAGATCCGGCCAGACGGGACAGGGGGACTATGGCTACACCTTC. Protein: CASRSGQTGQGDYGYTF.